This entry is about one T cell receptor beta chain. The identical CDR3 is also encoded by other nucleotide sequences in the sample. The data originate from a study of blood T cell repertoires in COVID-19. Looking at the study overall: Collection of acute and convalescent COVID-19 samples took place in the United States, Italy and Spain.

Clones were read by immunoSEQ multiplex PCR, and TCRdb kept only the in-frame ones, dropping some. This table holds over 150,000 clones, roughly 83% found once. Trimming cost V 2 bases and J 1 base, with 3 bases left between them. The CDR3 has 13 amino acids. Per germline, CDR1 LNHDA and CDR2 SQIVND (reference sequence). The V and J genes are TRBV19 and TRBJ1-5; D not certain. Sample: peripheral blood. This receptor was identified in a man younger than 30 with active or convalescent COVID-19. The CDR3 DNA reads TGTGCCAGTAGTATACAAAGCAATCAGCCCCAGCATTTT. Its protein product is CASSIQSNQPQHF.